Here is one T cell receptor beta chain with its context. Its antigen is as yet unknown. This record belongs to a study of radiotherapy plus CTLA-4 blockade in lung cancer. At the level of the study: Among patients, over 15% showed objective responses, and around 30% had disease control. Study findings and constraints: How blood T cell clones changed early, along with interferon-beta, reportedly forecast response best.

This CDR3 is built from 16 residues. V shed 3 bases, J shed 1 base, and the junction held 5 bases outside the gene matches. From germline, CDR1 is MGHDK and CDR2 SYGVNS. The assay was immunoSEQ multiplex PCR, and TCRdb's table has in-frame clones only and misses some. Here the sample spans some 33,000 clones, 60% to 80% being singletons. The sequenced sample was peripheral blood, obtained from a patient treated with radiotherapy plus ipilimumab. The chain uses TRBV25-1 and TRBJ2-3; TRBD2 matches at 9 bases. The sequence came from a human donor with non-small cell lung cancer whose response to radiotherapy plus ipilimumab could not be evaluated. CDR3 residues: CASSDIAGEGTDTQYF. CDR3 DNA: TGTGCCAGCAGTGATATAGCGGGAGAGGGCACAGATACGCAGTATTTT.